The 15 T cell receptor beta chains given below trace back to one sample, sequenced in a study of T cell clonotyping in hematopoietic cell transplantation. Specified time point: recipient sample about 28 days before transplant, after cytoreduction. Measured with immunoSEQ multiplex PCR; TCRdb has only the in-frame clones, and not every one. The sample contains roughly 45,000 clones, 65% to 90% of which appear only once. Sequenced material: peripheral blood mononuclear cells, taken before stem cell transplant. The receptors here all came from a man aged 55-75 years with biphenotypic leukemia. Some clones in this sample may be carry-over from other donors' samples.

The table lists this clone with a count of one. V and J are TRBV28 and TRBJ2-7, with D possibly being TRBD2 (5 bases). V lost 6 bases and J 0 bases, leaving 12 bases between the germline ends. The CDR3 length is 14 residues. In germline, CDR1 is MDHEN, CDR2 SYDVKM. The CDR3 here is CASRPGLSSYEQYF. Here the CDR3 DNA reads TGTGCCAGCAGACCAGGACTGAGCTCCTACGAGCAGTACTTC. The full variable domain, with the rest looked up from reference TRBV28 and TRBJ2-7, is DVKVTQSSRYLVKRTGEKVFLECVQDMDHENMFWYRQDPGLGLRLIYFSYDVKMKEKGDIPEGYSVSREKKERFSLILESASTNQTSMYLCASRPGLSSYEQYFGPGTRLTVT.

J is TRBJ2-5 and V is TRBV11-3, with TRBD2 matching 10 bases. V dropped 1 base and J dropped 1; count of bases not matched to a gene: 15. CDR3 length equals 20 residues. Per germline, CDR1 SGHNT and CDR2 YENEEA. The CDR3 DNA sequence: TGTGCCAGCAGCTTAGTTGCGTGGCTAGCGGGAGAAGTGGGCCAAGAGACCCAGTACTTC. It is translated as CASSLVAWLAGEVGQETQYF.

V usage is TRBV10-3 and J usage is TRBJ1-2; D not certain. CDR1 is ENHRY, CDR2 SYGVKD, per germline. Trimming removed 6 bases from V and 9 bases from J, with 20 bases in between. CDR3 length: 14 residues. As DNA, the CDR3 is TGTGCCATCAGGTTTTATGGGGAGGATTATCGCTACACCTTC. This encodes CAIRFYGEDYRYTF.

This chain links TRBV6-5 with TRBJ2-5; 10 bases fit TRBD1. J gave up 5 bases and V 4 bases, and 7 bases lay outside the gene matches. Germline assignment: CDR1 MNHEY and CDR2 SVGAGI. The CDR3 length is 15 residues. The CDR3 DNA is TGTGCCAGCAGTTCCCCGGGACAGGGGCTGGAGACCCAGTACTTC. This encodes CASSSPGQGLETQYF.

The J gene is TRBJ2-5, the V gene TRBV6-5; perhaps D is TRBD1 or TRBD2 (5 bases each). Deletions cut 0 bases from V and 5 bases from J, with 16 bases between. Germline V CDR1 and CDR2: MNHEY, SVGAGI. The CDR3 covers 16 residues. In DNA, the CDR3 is TGTGCCAGCAGTTACTCTCTGGGACCCCGGTCCGAGACCCAGTACTTC. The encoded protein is CASSYSLGPRSETQYF.

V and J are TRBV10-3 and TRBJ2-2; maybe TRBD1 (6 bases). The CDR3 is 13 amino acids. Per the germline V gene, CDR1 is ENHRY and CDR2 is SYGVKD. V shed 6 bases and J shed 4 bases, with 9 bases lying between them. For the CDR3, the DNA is TGTGCCATCAGCACAGGGATCACCGGGGAGCTGTTTTTT. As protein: CAISTGITGELFF.

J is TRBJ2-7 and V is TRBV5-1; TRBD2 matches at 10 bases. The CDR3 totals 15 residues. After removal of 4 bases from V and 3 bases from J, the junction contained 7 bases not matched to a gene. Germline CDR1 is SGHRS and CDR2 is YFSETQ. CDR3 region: CASSPSGSSIYEQYF. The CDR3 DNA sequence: TGCGCCAGCAGCCCTAGCGGGAGTTCTATCTACGAGCAGTACTTC.

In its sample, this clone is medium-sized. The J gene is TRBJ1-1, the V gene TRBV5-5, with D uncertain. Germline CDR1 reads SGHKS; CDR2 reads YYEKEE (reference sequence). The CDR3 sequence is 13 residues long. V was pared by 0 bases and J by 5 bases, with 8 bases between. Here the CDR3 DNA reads TGTGCCAGCAGCTTGGACATAAAGACTGAAGCTTTCTTT. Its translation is CASSLDIKTEAFF. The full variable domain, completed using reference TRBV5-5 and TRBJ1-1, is DAGVTQSPTHLIKTRGQQVTLRCSPISGHKSVSWYQQVLGQGPQFIFQYYEKEERGRGNFPDRFSARQFPNYSSELNVNALLLGDSALYLCASSLDIKTEAFFGQGTRLTVV.

CDR3 DNA: TGTGCCAGCAGCCCCGGTGAGAGCGATGAGCAGTTCTTC. It codes for CASSPGESDEQFF. The chain recombines TRBV14 with TRBJ2-1; D gene uncertain. The CDR3 loop spans 13 amino acids. Trimming removed 4 bases from V and 8 bases from J, with 12 bases in between. Germline CDR1 reads SGHDN; CDR2 reads FVKESK.

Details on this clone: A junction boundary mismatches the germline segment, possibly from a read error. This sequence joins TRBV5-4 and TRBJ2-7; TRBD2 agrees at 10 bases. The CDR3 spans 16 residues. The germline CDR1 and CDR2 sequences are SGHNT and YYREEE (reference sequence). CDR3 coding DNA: TGTGCCAGCAGCTTGGCCGGTCAGGGGGCTGGGACTAGCGAGGACTTC. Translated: CASSLAGQGAGTSEDF.

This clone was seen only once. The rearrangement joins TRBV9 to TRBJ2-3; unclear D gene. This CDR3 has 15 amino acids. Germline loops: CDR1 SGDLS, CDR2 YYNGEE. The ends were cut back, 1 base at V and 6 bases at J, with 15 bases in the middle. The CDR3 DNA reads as TGTGCCAGCAGCGTACAGGCCCACACGTCGGATACGCAGTATTTT. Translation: CASSVQAHTSDTQYF.

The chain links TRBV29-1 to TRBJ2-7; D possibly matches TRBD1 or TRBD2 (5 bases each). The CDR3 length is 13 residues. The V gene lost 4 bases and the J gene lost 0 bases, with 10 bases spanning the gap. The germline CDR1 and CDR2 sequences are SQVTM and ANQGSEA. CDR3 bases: TGCAGCGTTGCGGGACCACGCTCCTACGAGCAGTACTTC. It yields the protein CSVAGPRSYEQYF.

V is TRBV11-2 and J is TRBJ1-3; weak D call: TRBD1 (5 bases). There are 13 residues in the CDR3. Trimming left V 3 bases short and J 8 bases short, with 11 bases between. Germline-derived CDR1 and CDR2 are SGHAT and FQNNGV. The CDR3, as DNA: TGTGCCAGCAGCTTCGTTGTGGGGGACACCATATATTTT. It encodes CASSFVVGDTIYF.

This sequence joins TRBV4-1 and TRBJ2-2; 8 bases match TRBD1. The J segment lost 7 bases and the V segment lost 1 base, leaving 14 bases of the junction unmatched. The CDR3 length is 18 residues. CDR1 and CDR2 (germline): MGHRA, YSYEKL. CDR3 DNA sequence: TGCGCCAGCAGCCAAGTGGGGTGGGGGACAGGTAGTGACGGGGAGCTGTTTTTT. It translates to CASSQVGWGTGSDGELFF.

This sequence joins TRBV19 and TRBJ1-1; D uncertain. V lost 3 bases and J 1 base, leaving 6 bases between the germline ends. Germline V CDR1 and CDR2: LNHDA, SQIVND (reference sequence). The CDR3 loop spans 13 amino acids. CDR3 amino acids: CASSIPSNTEAFF. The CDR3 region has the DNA TGTGCCAGTAGTATCCCGTCGAACACTGAAGCTTTCTTT.